This TCR beta chain was observed in a study of shared clonotypes between healthy human individuals. Findings and caveats of the study: Across subsets, estimated richness was generally greater for naive than for memory populations. A reduction in generation probabilities was seen for non-shared clonotypes relative to those shared by all four donors.

Regarding this clone: Its antigen remains unidentified.

The study drew its donors from healthy HIV-negative adults without recent acute infections or vaccinations. The CDR3 runs 13 residues. Trimming took 3 bases from V and 3 from J, leaving 9 bases between them. Germline values: CDR1 SGHRS, CDR2 YFSETQ. Several immunoSEQ plates received, in even portions, the genomic DNA of each subset. Here immunoSEQ multiplex PCR was the method, and the copy in TCRdb shows in-frame clones only, minus some. Of about 1.1 million clones listed, around 77% are singletons. This sequence was found in a man between 18 and 29 years old in good health. Some clones in this sample may be carry-over from other donors' samples. Sequencing was carried out using memory CD4+ T cells from PBMCs. The subset was: CD45RA-negative fraction. The chain recombines TRBV5-1 with TRBJ2-5; no clear D. This CDR3 is CASSSTPKETQYF. Written as DNA, the CDR3 is TGCGCCAGCAGCTCGACACCCAAAGAGACCCAGTACTTC.